Shown below are 26 T cell receptor beta chains from a single sample sequenced in a study of cytomegalovirus exposure and HLA in healthy donors. The PCR was carried out with 60 Vbeta primers and 13 Jbeta primers. Using immunoSEQ multiplex PCR, the repertoire was profiled, and TCRdb retains in-frame clones only, with some absent. The top ten hold more than 1.4% of the sample, which has about 180,000 clones, 75% to 85% seen once. The specimen was PBMCs. The origin of the receptors is a man aged 18 to 29 in good health and CMV-seronegative.

The rearrangement uses TRBV6-5 and TRBJ2-1; TRBD1 might be the D (5 bases). The V gene lost 5 bases and the J gene lost 7 bases, with 18 bases spanning the gap. The CDR3 is 15 amino acids. The germline V gene has CDR1 MNHEY and CDR2 SVGAGI. CDR3 sequence reads: CASSRSRAKVNEQFF. In DNA, the CDR3 is TGTGCCAGCAGTAGGAGCAGGGCAAAGGTGAATGAGCAGTTCTTC.

This chain joins TRBV12-5 and TRBJ2-3; the match to TRBD2 covers 8 bases. The CDR3 consists of 18 residues. J gave up 1 base and V 0 bases, and 9 bases lay outside the gene matches. Germline V gene data show CDR1 as LGHNT and CDR2 as FRNRAP. The CDR3: CASGLVLWTRGGTDTQYF. For the CDR3, the DNA is TGTGCTAGTGGTTTGGTACTTTGGACGCGGGGGGGCACAGATACGCAGTATTTT.

This chain connects TRBV29-1 to TRBJ1-1; 8 bases match TRBD1. The CDR3 has 13 residues. From germline, CDR1 is SQVTM and CDR2 ANQGSEA. J lost 0 bases, V lost 7 bases, and 4 bases had no gene match. The CDR3 loop reads CSARQGMNTEAFF. As DNA, the CDR3 is TGCAGCGCCCGACAGGGGATGAACACTGAAGCTTTCTTT.

The chain has TRBV18 and TRBJ2-5; D gene unclear. Deletions cut 4 bases from V and 2 bases from J, with 11 bases between. Germline V gene data show CDR1 as KGHSH and CDR2 as LQKENI. The length of the CDR3 is 14 residues. CDR3 nucleotide sequence: TGTGCCAGCTCACTAGCCATAACTCAAGAGACCCAGTACTTC. It is translated as CASSLAITQETQYF.

J is TRBJ1-2 and V is TRBV2; 7 positions agree with TRBD1. Germline V CDR1 and CDR2: SNHLY, FYNNEI. CDR3 length: 14 residues. V shed 6 bases, J shed 0 bases, and the junction held 4 bases outside the gene matches. CDR3: CASRTGTANYGYTF. The CDR3 region has the DNA TGTGCCAGCAGGACCGGGACAGCTAACTATGGCTACACCTTC.

The J gene is TRBJ1-2, the V gene TRBV7-9, with a possible D match to TRBD1 (5 bases). V was shortened by 2 bases and J by 2 bases, with 21 bases between the two germline ends. Germline assignment: CDR1 SEHNR and CDR2 FQNEAQ (reference sequence). The CDR3 totals 18 residues. The CDR3 DNA reads as TGTGCCAGCAGCTTAACCTCGGCGCCTACACCAGGGAACTATGGCTACACCTTC. Encoded protein: CASSLTSAPTPGNYGYTF.

This clone was observed a few times. The rearrangement links TRBV19 to TRBJ2-7; 7 nucleotides agree with TRBD1. V was clipped by 5 bases and J by 4 bases; unmatched bases: 5. CDR3 length: 13 amino acids. Germline loops: CDR1 LNHDA, CDR2 SQIVND (reference sequence). CDR3 nucleotide sequence: TGTGCCAGTAGTGACAGGGCGCGGTACGAGCAGTACTTC. Translating gives CASSDRARYEQYF.

The V gene is TRBV29-1, the J gene TRBJ2-7; 12 bases fit TRBD2. This CDR3 spans 14 amino acids. J was trimmed by 4 bases and V by 3 bases; bases with no gene match: 4. CDR1 is SQVTM and CDR2 is ANQGSEA in the germline V gene. This chain's CDR3 is CSVEELAGGYEQYF. CDR3 nucleotide sequence: TGCAGCGTTGAGGAACTAGCGGGAGGATACGAGCAGTACTTC.

This clone was counted between two and nine times. The chain joins TRBV7-2 to TRBJ1-5; 7 nucleotides line up with TRBD1. The J segment lost 2 bases and the V segment lost 1 base, leaving 5 bases of the junction unmatched. This CDR3 spans 16 amino acids. CDR1 is SGHTA, CDR2 FQGNSA, per germline. The CDR3 nucleotides read TGTGCCAGCAGCTTAGTGGCAGGGGGAGGCAATCAGCCCCAGCATTTT. This sequence encodes CASSLVAGGGNQPQHF.

V is TRBV1 and J is TRBJ2-1; TRBD2, the table's D call, was not compared with the DNA. TRBV1 is tagged as a pseudogene. This CDR3 has 12 residues. In DNA, the CDR3 is TGCACCAGCAGCTGGACTTGGGTGGAGCAGTTCTTC. It translates to CTSSWTWVEQFF.

This clone was observed a few times. The V gene is TRBV7-9, the J gene TRBJ1-4, with 9 positions matching TRBD1. V lost 3 bases and J lost 4; bases outside the gene matches: 0. CDR3 length: 14 residues. CDR1 is SEHNR, CDR2 FQNEAQ, per germline (reference sequence). The CDR3 protein is CASSLTGGNEKLFF. The CDR3 region has the DNA TGTGCCAGCAGCTTGACAGGGGGTAATGAAAAACTGTTTTTT.

This chain uses TRBV29-1 with TRBJ2-3, with D possibly matching TRBD1 (5 bases). The CDR3 has 11 amino acids. Looked up from germline, CDR1 is SQVTM and CDR2 is ANQGSEA. The CDR3 region has the DNA TGCACCATCTTGTGGGGCGGTACGCAGTATTTT. Its translation: CTILWGGTQYF.

The V and J genes are TRBV18 and TRBJ1-2, with a weak D call TRBD1 (5 bases). V dropped 0 bases and J dropped 0 bases, with 17 bases sitting between them. The CDR3 is 18 amino acids. CDR1 and CDR2 from the germline V gene are KGHSH and LQKENI. The CDR3 protein is CASSPPGSPGLSNYGYTF. The CDR3 DNA follows: TGTGCCAGCTCACCACCGGGGTCTCCGGGACTGTCTAACTATGGCTACACCTTC.

The chain couples TRBV10-3 to TRBJ2-3; tentative D call: TRBD1 (5 bases). The CDR3 sequence is 16 residues long. V was pared by 6 bases and J by 0 bases, with 16 bases between. Germline CDR1 ENHRY, CDR2 SYGVKD. The CDR3 is CAISRGTGTSTDTQYF. The CDR3, as DNA: TGTGCCATCAGCCGAGGTACAGGCACTAGCACAGATACGCAGTATTTT.

This clone was counted a few times. This chain connects TRBV4-1 to TRBJ2-4, with 11 positions matching TRBD2. This CDR3 spans 16 amino acids. Per the germline V gene, CDR1 is MGHRA and CDR2 is YSYEKL. With 4 bases clipped from V and 0 bases from J, the junction kept 2 bases outside the gene matches. CDR3 amino acids: CASSLSGGGAKNIQYF. In DNA form, the CDR3 reads TGCGCCAGCAGCCTTAGCGGGGGGGGAGCCAAAAACATTCAGTACTTC.

With regard to this clone: Compared with germline, one end of the junction differs, possibly owing to a read error. This sequence joins TRBV29-1 and TRBJ2-5; D is unclear. The CDR3 is 12 amino acids. Germline V lookup: CDR1 SQVTM, CDR2 ANQGSEA. CDR3 amino acids: CSVRGNQETQYF. DNA for the CDR3: TGCAGCGTCCGAGGTAACCAGGAGACCCAGTACTTC. The full variable domain, completed using reference TRBV29-1 and TRBJ2-5, is SAVISQKPSRDICQRGTSLTIQCQVDSQVTMMFWYRQQPGQSLTLIATANQGSEATYESGFVIDKFPISRPNLTFSTLTVSNMSPEDSSIYLCSVRGNQETQYFGPGTRLLVL.

The V and J genes are TRBV12-5 and TRBJ1-1; 7 nucleotides align to TRBD1. V shed 3 bases and J 0 bases; nucleotides not matched to a gene: 4. The CDR3 totals 15 residues. In germline, CDR1 is LGHNT, CDR2 FRNRAP. CDR3 DNA sequence: TGTGCTAGTGGTTTTTCGGGACAGATGAACACTGAAGCTTTCTTT. Protein: CASGFSGQMNTEAFF.

This clone showed up just a few times. The rearrangement uses TRBV7-2 and TRBJ2-6, with TRBD2 matching over 8 bases. V trimming: 4 bases; J trimming: 3 bases; junction bases outside the gene matches: 5. The CDR3 runs to 16 residues. CDR1 is SGHTA, CDR2 FQGNSA, per germline. The CDR3 DNA sequence: TGTGCCAGCAGCTATCGGGGGGGGTATGGGGCCAACGTCCTGACTTTC. This sequence encodes CASSYRGGYGANVLTF.

The V gene is TRBV6-5, the J gene TRBJ2-5, with TRBD2 identical over 8 bases. In germline, CDR1 is MNHEY, CDR2 SVGAGI. This CDR3 is 14 amino acids long. The junction had 3 bases not matched to a gene; V was cut back by 2 bases and J by 4 bases. The CDR3 here is CASSYTGGGETQYF. DNA for the CDR3: TGTGCCAGCAGTTACACGGGGGGGGGAGAGACCCAGTACTTC.

The rearrangement links TRBV11-3 to TRBJ2-1; the D gene is possibly TRBD2 (6 bases). The CDR3 spans 13 residues. Germline V CDR1 and CDR2: SGHNT, YENEEA. The V end was cut by 4 bases, the J end by 6 bases, with 10 bases between. CDR3 nucleotide sequence: TGTGCCAGCAGCTGGGGACTTGTCAATGAGCAGTTCTTC. Its protein product is CASSWGLVNEQFF.

The chain carries TRBV30 and TRBJ1-6, with 9 bases lining up with TRBD1. V was clipped by 5 bases and J by 10 bases; unmatched bases: 3. The CDR3 covers 12 residues. Germline CDR1 and CDR2: GTSNPN and SVGIG (reference sequence). The CDR3 coding sequence is TGTGCCTGGGGGGGGACAGGGTCACCCCTCCACTTT. It specifies CAWGGTGSPLHF.

The rearrangement uses TRBV19 and TRBJ1-5; D gene ambiguous. V lost 6 bases and J 7 bases, leaving 19 bases between the germline ends. The CDR3 consists of 15 residues. CDR1 is LNHDA, CDR2 SQIVND, per germline (reference sequence). The DNA for the CDR3 is TGTGCCAGTAGGCGGTCGTTTGCGGGGAAACAGCCCCAGCATTTT. Residues: CASRRSFAGKQPQHF.

This clone occurred a few times. The chain combines TRBV9 with TRBJ2-1, with 13 nucleotides matching TRBD2. Germline V gene lookup returns CDR1 SGDLS and CDR2 YYNGEE. With V trimmed by 3 bases and J by 8 bases, 5 bases remained unmatched. CDR3 length: 15 amino acids. The CDR3 region is CASSAGTSGIHEQFF. The CDR3 nucleotides are TGTGCCAGCAGCGCCGGGACTAGCGGGATCCATGAGCAGTTCTTC.

This clone was seen only a few times. The V and J genes are TRBV5-1 and TRBJ2-7; D not resolved. The CDR3 is 10 residues long. Germline assignment: CDR1 SGHRS and CDR2 YFSETQ. Trimming removed 9 bases at V and 0 bases at J, with 4 bases between. CDR3 sequence (DNA): TGCGCCATCCTCTCCTACGAGCAGTACTTC. It encodes CAILSYEQYF.

The chain has TRBV7-8 and TRBJ2-3; unclear D gene. Germline values: CDR1 SGHVS, CDR2 FQNEAQ. This CDR3 region has 14 residues. V was shortened by 1 base and J by 7 bases, with 12 bases between the two germline ends. CDR3 in amino acids: CASSLDSTANTQYF. The CDR3 DNA reads as TGTGCCAGCAGCTTAGACTCTACCGCCAATACGCAGTATTTT. The full variable domain, in which reference TRBV7-8 and TRBJ2-3 provide the parts outside the CDR3, is GAGVSQSPRYKVAKRGQDVALRCDPISGHVSLFWYQQALGQGPEFLTYFQNEAQLDKSGLPSDRFFAERPEGSVSTLKIQRTQQEDSAVYLCASSLDSTANTQYFGPGTRLTVL.

This sequence joins TRBV4-3 and TRBJ2-7, with D maybe TRBD2 (6 bases). The CDR3 contains 15 residues. Trimming took off 1 base at V and 4 bases at J, with 14 bases between the two ends. Germline V lookup: CDR1 LGHNA, CDR2 YSLEER. DNA of the CDR3: TGCGCCAGCAGCCAAGGTCCGCTAGCGACGTACGAGCAGTACTTC. The encoded protein is CASSQGPLATYEQYF.